This T cell receptor beta chain was profiled in a study of technical replicates of blood from a handful of donors. Germline CDR1 and CDR2: SGHNT and YYREEE (reference sequence). There are 12 residues in the CDR3. The ends were cut back, 4 bases at V and 7 bases at J, with 12 bases in the middle. This table comes from immunoSEQ multiplex PCR, and its TCRdb copy is limited to in-frame clones, with some not included. The table records roughly 83,000 clones, around nine tenths of them present only once. Sequenced input: T cells isolated from PBMCs. The TCR comes from a human donor in good health. The chain has TRBV5-4 and TRBJ2-7, with a tentative D call TRBD1 (6 bases). DNA for the CDR3: TGTGCCAGCAGCGCCACAGGGAGAGAGCAGTACTTC. The encoded protein is CASSATGREQYF. Full variable domain (missing parts from reference TRBV5-4 and TRBJ2-7): ETGVTQSPTHLIKTRGQQVTLRCSSQSGHNTVSWYQQALGQGPQFIFQYYREEENGRGNFPPRFSGLQFPNYSSELNVNALELDDSALYLCASSATGREQYFGPGTRLTVT.